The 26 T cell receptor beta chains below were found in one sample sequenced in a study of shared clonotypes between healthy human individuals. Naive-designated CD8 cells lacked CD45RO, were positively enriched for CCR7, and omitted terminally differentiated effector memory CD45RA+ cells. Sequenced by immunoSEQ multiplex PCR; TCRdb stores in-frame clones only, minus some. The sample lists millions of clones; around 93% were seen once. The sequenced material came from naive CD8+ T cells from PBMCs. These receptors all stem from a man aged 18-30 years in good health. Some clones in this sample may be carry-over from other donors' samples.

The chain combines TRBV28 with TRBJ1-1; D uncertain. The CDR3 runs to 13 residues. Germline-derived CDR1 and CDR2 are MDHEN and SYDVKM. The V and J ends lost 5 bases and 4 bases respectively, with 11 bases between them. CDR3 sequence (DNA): TGTGCCAGCAGTCCTGGCTGGGGCACTGAAGCTTTCTTT. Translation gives CASSPGWGTEAFF.

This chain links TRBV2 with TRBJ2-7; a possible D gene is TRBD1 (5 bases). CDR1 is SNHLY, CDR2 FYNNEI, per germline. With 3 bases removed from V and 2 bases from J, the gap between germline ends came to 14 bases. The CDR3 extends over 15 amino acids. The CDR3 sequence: CASSEARTLTYEQYF. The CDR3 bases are TGTGCCAGCAGTGAGGCGAGGACACTCACCTACGAGCAGTACTTC.

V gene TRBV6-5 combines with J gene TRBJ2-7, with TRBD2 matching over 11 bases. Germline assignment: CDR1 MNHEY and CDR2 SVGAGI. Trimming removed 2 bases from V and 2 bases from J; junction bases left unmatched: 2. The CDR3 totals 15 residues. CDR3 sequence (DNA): TGTGCCAGCAGTTACAAGACTAGCGGGACCTACGAGCAGTACTTC. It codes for CASSYKTSGTYEQYF.

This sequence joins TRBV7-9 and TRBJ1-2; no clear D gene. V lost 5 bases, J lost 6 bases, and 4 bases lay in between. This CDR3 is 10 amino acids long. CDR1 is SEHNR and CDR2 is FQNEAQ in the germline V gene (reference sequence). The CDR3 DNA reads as TGTGCCAGCAGCCCAGATGGCTACACCTTC. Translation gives CASSPDGYTF.

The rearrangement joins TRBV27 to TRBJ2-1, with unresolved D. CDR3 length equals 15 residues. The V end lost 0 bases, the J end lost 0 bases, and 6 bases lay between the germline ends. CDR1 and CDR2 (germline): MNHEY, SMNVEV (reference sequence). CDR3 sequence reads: CASSLSGYSYNEQFF. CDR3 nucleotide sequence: TGTGCCAGCAGTTTATCAGGATACTCCTACAATGAGCAGTTCTTC.

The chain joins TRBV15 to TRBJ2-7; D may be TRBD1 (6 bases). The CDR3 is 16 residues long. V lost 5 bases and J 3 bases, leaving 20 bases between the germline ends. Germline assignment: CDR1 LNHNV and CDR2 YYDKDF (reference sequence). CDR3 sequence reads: CATSGPTGRPLYEQYF. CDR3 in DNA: TGTGCCACCAGCGGACCGACAGGTCGTCCTCTCTACGAGCAGTACTTC.

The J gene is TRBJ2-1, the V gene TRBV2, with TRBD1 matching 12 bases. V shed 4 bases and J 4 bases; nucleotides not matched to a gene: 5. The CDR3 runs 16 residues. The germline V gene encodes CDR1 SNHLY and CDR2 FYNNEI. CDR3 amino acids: CASSGGQGAVYNEQFF. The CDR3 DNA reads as TGTGCCAGCAGTGGGGGACAGGGGGCTGTATACAATGAGCAGTTCTTC.

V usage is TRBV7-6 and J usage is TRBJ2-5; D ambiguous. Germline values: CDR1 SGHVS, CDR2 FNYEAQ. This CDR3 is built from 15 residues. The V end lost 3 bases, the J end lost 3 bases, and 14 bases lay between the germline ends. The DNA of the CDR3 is TGTGCCAGCAGCTTGATTTTCGCTACCGAAGAGACCCAGTACTTC. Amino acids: CASSLIFATEETQYF.

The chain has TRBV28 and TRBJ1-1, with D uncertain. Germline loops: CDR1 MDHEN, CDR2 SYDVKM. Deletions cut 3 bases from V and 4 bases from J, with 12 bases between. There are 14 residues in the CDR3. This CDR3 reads CASSFEGLTTEAFF. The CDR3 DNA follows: TGTGCCAGCAGTTTTGAAGGATTGACCACTGAAGCTTTCTTT.

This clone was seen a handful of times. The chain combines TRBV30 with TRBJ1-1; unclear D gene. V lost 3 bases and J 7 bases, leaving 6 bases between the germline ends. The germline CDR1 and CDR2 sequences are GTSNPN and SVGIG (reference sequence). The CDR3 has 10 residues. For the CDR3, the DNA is TGTGCCTGGAGAAGAATTGAAGCTTTCTTT. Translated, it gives CAWRRIEAFF.

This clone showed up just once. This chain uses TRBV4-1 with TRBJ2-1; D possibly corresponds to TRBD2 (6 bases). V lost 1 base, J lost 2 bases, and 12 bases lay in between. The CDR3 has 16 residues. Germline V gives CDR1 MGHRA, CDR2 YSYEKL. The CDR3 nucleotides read TGCGCCAGCAGCCAAGCCCGGTGGGGGGCCTACAATGAGCAGTTCTTC. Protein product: CASSQARWGAYNEQFF.

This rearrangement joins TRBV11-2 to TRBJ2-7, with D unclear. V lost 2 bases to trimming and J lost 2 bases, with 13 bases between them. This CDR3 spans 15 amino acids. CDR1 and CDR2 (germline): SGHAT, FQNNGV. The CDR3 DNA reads TGTGCCAGCAGCTTACTGGCGCGGACGGCCTACGAGCAGTACTTC. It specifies CASSLLARTAYEQYF.

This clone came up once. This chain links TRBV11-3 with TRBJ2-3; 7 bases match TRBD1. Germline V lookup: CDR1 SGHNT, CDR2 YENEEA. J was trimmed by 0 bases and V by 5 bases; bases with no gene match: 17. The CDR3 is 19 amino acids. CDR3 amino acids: CASSKTGTAIWPSTDTQYF. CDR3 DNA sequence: TGTGCCAGCAGCAAAACCGGGACAGCCATCTGGCCTAGCACAGATACGCAGTATTTT.

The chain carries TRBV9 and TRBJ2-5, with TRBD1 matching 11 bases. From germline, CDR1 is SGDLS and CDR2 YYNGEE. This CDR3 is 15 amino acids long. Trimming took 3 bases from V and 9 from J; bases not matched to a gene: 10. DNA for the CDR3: TGTGCCAGCAGCGCCGGGGACAGGGGGTTGGTGGCCCAGTACTTC. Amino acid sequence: CASSAGDRGLVAQYF.

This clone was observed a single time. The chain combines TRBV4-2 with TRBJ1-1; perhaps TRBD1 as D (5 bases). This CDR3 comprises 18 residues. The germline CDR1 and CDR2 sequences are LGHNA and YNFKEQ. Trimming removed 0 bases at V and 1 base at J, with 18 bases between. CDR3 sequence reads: CASSQDLGVRHENTEAFF. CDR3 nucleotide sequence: TGTGCCAGCAGCCAAGATCTAGGGGTTCGGCACGAGAACACTGAAGCTTTCTTT.

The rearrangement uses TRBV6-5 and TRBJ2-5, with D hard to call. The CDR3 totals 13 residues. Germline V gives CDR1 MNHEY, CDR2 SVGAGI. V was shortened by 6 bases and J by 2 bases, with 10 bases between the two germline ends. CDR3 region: CASSRGPQETQYF. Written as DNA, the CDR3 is TGTGCCAGCAGCCGAGGACCGCAAGAGACCCAGTACTTC.

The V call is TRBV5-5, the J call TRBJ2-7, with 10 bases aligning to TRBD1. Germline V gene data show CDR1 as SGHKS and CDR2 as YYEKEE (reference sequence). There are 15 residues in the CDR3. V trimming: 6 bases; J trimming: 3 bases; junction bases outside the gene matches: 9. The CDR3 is CASIDLGTGDYEQYF. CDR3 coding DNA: TGTGCCAGCATCGACTTGGGGACAGGGGACTACGAGCAGTACTTC.

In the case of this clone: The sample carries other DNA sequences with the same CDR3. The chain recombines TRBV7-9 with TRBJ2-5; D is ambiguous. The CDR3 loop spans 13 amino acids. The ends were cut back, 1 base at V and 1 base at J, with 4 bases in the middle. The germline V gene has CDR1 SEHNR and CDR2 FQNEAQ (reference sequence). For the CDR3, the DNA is TGTGCCAGCAGCTTAGTCCGCCAAGAGACCCAGTACTTC. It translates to CASSLVRQETQYF.

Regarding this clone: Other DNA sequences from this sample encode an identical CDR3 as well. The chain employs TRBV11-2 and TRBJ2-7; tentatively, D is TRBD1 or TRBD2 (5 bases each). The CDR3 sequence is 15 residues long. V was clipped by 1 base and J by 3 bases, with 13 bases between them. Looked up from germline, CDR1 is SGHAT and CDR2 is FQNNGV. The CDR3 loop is CASSLAPGPSYEQYF. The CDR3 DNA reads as TGTGCCAGCAGCTTAGCTCCGGGACCCAGCTACGAGCAGTACTTC.

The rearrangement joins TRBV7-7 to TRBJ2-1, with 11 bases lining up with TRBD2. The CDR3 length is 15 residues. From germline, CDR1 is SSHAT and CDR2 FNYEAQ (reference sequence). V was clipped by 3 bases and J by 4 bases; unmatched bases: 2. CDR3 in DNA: TGTGCCAGCAGCTTCGGGACTAGCGGATACAATGAGCAGTTCTTC. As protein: CASSFGTSGYNEQFF.

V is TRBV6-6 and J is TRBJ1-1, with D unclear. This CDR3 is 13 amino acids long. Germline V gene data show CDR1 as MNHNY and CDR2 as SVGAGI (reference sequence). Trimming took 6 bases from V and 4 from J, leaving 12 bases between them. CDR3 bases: TGTGCCAGCAGCTCGTTCCAAGGCACTGAAGCTTTCTTT. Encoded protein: CASSSFQGTEAFF.

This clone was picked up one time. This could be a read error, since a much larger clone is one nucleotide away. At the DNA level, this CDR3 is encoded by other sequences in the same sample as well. For the CDR3, the DNA is TGTGCCAGCAGTTCCCCCTACGAGCAGTACTTC. This codes for CASSSPYEQYF. The rearrangement links TRBV27 to TRBJ2-7; D call uncertain. Trimming shortened V by 4 bases and J by 2 bases, and 3 bases separated the two germline ends. Germline CDR1 is MNHEY and CDR2 is SMNVEV (reference sequence). CDR3 length: 11 amino acids.

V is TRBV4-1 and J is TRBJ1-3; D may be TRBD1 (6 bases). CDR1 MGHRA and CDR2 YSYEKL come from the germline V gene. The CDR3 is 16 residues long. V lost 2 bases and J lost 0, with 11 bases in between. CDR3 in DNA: TGCGCCAGCAGCCAATTCCAGGGGAGCTCTGGAAACACCATATATTTT. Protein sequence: CASSQFQGSSGNTIYF.

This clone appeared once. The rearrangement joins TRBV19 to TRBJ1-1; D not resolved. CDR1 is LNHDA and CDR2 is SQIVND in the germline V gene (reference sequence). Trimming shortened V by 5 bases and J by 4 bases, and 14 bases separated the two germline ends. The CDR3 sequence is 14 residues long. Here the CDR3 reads CASSPRTTSTEAFF. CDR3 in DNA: TGTGCCAGTAGTCCCCGGACCACTTCCACTGAAGCTTTCTTT.

Here the CDR3 reads CASSLKTGNTEAFF. For the CDR3, the DNA is TGTGCCAGCAGTCTGAAGACAGGGAACACTGAAGCTTTCTTT. J is TRBJ1-1 and V is TRBV6-5, with D maybe TRBD1 (6 bases). This CDR3 is built from 14 residues. Per the germline V gene, CDR1 is MNHEY and CDR2 is SVGAGI. Trimming shortened V by 5 bases and J by 1 base, and 11 bases separated the two germline ends.

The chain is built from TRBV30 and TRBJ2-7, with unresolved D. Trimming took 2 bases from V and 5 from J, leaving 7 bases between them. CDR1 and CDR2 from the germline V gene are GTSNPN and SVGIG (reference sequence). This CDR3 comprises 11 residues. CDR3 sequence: CAWSLSHEQYF. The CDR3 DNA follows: TGTGCCTGGAGTCTCTCGCACGAGCAGTACTTC.